This T cell receptor beta chain was observed in a study of CD8+ T cells in alopecia areata. Study details: Tofacitinib treatment spanned 6 to 18 months, with 6 months off drug afterward. Scoring treated patients' severity relied on the percentage of scalp area affected. Study-level results: Scalp clonality, along with expanded CD8+ clones among the top 100, was significantly decreased by tofacitinib.

The ends were cut back, 5 bases at V and 5 bases at J, with 21 bases in the middle. Germline values: CDR1 SEHNR, CDR2 FQNEAQ (reference sequence). This CDR3 is 16 amino acids long. RNA extraction and reverse transcription yielded cDNA as sequencing template. This table comes from immunoSEQ multiplex PCR, and its TCRdb copy is limited to in-frame clones, with some not included. Of over 100,000 clones in the sample, about 50% were seen once. Note on this clone: What it binds is unknown.

Treatment described: oral pan-JAK inhibitor, 5-10 mg twice daily. Samples from alopecia areata patients were lesional scalp punch biopsies and peripheral blood. This TCR derives from a human donor with alopecia areata. V usage is TRBV7-9 and J usage is TRBJ1-2, with a weak D call TRBD1 (6 bases). The specimen was CD4+ T cells sorted from blood, collected at week 4, from a patient treated with tofacitinib. This chain's CDR3 is CASSTQDSAFLYGYTF. The CDR3 DNA sequence: TGTGCCAGCAGCACCCAGGACAGCGCTTTTTTATATGGCTACACCTTC.